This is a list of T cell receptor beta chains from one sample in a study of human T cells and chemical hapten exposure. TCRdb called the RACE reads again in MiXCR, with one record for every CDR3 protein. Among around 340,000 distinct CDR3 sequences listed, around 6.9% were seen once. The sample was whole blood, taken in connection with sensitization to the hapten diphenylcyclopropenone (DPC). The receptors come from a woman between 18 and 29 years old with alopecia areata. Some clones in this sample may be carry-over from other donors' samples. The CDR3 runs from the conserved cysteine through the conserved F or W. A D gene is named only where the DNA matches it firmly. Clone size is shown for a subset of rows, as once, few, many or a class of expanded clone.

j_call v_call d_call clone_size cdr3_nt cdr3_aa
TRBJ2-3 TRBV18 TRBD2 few TGTGCCAGCTCACCACCTAGGACTAGCTCTTACCCGGATACGCAGTATTTT CASSPPRTSSYPDTQYF
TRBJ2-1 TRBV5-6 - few TGTGCCAGCCACTTGGGGGGCAATGAGCAGTTCTTC CASHLGGNEQFF
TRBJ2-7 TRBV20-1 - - TGCAGTGCCCCAGGGCCGGGAGAGCAGTACTTC CSAPGPGEQYF
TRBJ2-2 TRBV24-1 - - TGTGCCACCAGTAGAGACCCCACCGGGGAGCTGTTTTTT CATSRDPTGELFF
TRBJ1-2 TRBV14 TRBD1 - TGTGCCAGCAGCCAAGTCTTAACAGGGGGCTTCGATGGCTACACCTTC CASSQVLTGGFDGYTF
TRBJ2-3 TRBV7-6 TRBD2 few TGTGCCAGCAATCAGCGGGGCCTTTCCACAGATACGCAGTATTTT CASNQRGLSTDTQYF
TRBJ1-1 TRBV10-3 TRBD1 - TGTGCCATCAGTCCTGACAGGGGGGCTGAAGCTTTCTTT CAISPDRGAEAFF
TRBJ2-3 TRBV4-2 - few TGTGCCAGCAGCCCTCCACTGGGGGAGTTGTTCACAGATACGCAGTATTTT CASSPPLGELFTDTQYF
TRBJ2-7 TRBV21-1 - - TGTGCCAGCAACATGACGACAGGGGGCAACGAGCAGTACTTC CASNMTTGGNEQYF
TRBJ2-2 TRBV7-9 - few TGTGCCAGCAGCCACCTAAGAAACACCGGGGAGCTGTTTTTT CASSHLRNTGELFF
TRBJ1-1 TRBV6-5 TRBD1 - TGTGCCAGCAGTTGGGGACAGTCTTACACTGAAGCTTTCTTT CASSWGQSYTEAFF
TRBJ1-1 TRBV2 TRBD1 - TGTGCCAGCAGTGGACAGGGGGCTGAAGCTTTCTTT CASSGQGAEAFF
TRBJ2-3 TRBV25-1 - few TGTGCCAGCAGTCTAAAGGACCAAAGAGGTCCGCAGTATTTT CASSLKDQRGPQYF
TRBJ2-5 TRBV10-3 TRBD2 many TGTGCCATCAGTGAGTCCCGGACTAGCGGGGTCCAAGAGACCCAGTACTTC CAISESRTSGVQETQYF
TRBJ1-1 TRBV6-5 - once TGTGCCAGCACCCCAAGGAATCGGTGGGCGGCGGCTTTCTTT CASTPRNRWAAAFF
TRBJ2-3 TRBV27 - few TGTGCCAGCAGTTTTCGTTCCCTGTCAGATACGCAGTATTTT CASSFRSLSDTQYF
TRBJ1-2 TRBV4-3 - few TGCGCCAGCAGCCAAGAAGGTGTGGGGATCTATGGCTACACCTTC CASSQEGVGIYGYTF
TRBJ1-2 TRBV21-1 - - TGTGCCAGCTGCCCAGGCGGGGGCGCTGAGGGATATGGCTACACCTTC CASCPGGGAEGYGYTF
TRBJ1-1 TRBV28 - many TGTGCCAGCAGTTTTGAGAGGAACACTGAAGCTTTCTTT CASSFERNTEAFF